The rows below give T cell receptor beta chains drawn from one sample of a study of type 1 and type 2 diabetes patients. A single record per CDR3 protein comes from TCRdb applying MiXCR to the multiplex PCR reads. The table records about 290,000 distinct CDR3 sequences, more than 40% of them present only once. The sequencing input was peripheral blood mononuclear cells (PBMCs). The receptor set was obtained from a man younger than 35 with type 2 diabetes. CDR3s include the opening cysteine and the closing phenylalanine or tryptophan. A D gene is named only where the DNA matches it firmly. The listing skips clone size in some rows; elsewhere it reads once, few, many or a size class.

v_call: TRBV20-1; j_call: TRBJ2-5; d_call: .; clone_size: once; cdr3_nt: TGCAGTGCTAGGATCATCGAAGAGACCCAGTACTTC; cdr3_aa: CSARIIEETQYF
v_call: TRBV29-1; j_call: TRBJ2-7; d_call: .; clone_size: .; cdr3_nt: TGCAGCGTTTCCTCCGGGACACTCGGGGGGGAGCAGTACTTC; cdr3_aa: CSVSSGTLGGEQYF
v_call: TRBV24-1; j_call: TRBJ2-3; d_call: TRBD1; clone_size: few; cdr3_nt: TGTGCCACCAGGGGACAGGGGGCGATAGATACGCAGTATTTT; cdr3_aa: CATRGQGAIDTQYF
v_call: TRBV5-1; j_call: TRBJ1-2; d_call: .; clone_size: few; cdr3_nt: TGCGCCAGCAGCTATGAGGCAACTAACTATGGCTACACCTTC; cdr3_aa: CASSYEATNYGYTF
v_call: TRBV7-8; j_call: TRBJ1-1; d_call: .; clone_size: once; cdr3_nt: TGCGCCAGCAGCCAAGATCTGGGGGAAGCTTTCTTT; cdr3_aa: CASSQDLGEAFF
v_call: TRBV20-1; j_call: TRBJ2-5; d_call: TRBD2; clone_size: .; cdr3_nt: TGCAGTGCTGAAGGTGGGGGGGGTCAAGAGACCCAGTACTTC; cdr3_aa: CSAEGGGGQETQYF
v_call: TRBV19; j_call: TRBJ2-2; d_call: .; clone_size: .; cdr3_nt: TGTGCCAGTACGAATATTCCTGAGACCGGGGAGCTGTTTTTT; cdr3_aa: CASTNIPETGELFF
v_call: TRBV19; j_call: TRBJ2-3; d_call: .; clone_size: .; cdr3_nt: TGTGCCAGCGGCTACAGCACAGATACGCAGTATTTT; cdr3_aa: CASGYSTDTQYF
v_call: TRBV7-2; j_call: TRBJ1-2; d_call: .; clone_size: .; cdr3_nt: TGTGCCAGCAGCTTAGGTGGTGTGATGGGGGTATACACCTTC; cdr3_aa: CASSLGGVMGVYTF
v_call: TRBV20-1; j_call: TRBJ2-7; d_call: TRBD2; clone_size: .; cdr3_nt: TGCAGTGACACCGGGACTAGCGGCTTTTCTTCCTCCTACGAGCAGTACTTC; cdr3_aa: CSDTGTSGFSSSYEQYF
v_call: TRBV6-6; j_call: TRBJ1-1; d_call: TRBD1; clone_size: .; cdr3_nt: TGTGCCAGCAACTCTCCGGGACAGGGGGAGAACACTGAAGCTTTCTTT; cdr3_aa: CASNSPGQGENTEAFF
v_call: TRBV20-1; j_call: TRBJ1-6; d_call: .; clone_size: .; cdr3_nt: TGCAGTGCTAGACGAAGGGGGAGTAATTCACCCCTCCACTTT; cdr3_aa: CSARRRGSNSPLHF
v_call: TRBV5-1; j_call: TRBJ1-2; d_call: .; clone_size: .; cdr3_nt: TGCGCCAGCAGCTTGGACAGGGTAGATGGCTACACCTTC; cdr3_aa: CASSLDRVDGYTF
v_call: TRBV19; j_call: TRBJ2-7; d_call: TRBD2; clone_size: .; cdr3_nt: TGTGCCAGTAGTCTGACTAGCGGGTTAACCTACGAGCAGTACTTC; cdr3_aa: CASSLTSGLTYEQYF
v_call: TRBV19; j_call: TRBJ2-2; d_call: TRBD2; clone_size: .; cdr3_nt: TGTGCCAGTAGTACTCCCCGCCTAGCGGGAGAGCCTAGCACCGGGGAGCTGTTTTTT; cdr3_aa: CASSTPRLAGEPSTGELFF
v_call: TRBV3-1; j_call: TRBJ2-5; d_call: .; clone_size: .; cdr3_nt: TGTGCCAGCAGCCAATCAGGGGAGGGCCAGACCCAGTACTTC; cdr3_aa: CASSQSGEGQTQYF
v_call: TRBV29-1; j_call: TRBJ2-3; d_call: .; clone_size: few; cdr3_nt: TGCAGCGTTGACACGGATACGCAGTATTTT; cdr3_aa: CSVDTDTQYF
v_call: TRBV12-3/TRBV12-4; j_call: TRBJ2-3; d_call: .; clone_size: .; cdr3_nt: TGTGCCAGCAGTTTAATCCTAGATATAGATACGCAGTATTTT; cdr3_aa: CASSLILDIDTQYF
v_call: TRBV19; j_call: TRBJ2-2; d_call: .; clone_size: .; cdr3_nt: TGTGCCAGTAGTATCTTGGCGTCAGGGACCGGGGAGCTGTTTTTT; cdr3_aa: CASSILASGTGELFF
v_call: TRBV6-5; j_call: TRBJ2-5; d_call: .; clone_size: many; cdr3_nt: TGTGCCAGCAGTTACCAGCAAGAGACCCAGTACTTC; cdr3_aa: CASSYQQETQYF
v_call: TRBV12-3/TRBV12-4; j_call: TRBJ1-6; d_call: TRBD1; clone_size: few; cdr3_nt: TGTGCCAGCAGTGGTCCACGGACAGGCGGGAAATCACCCCTCCACTTT; cdr3_aa: CASSGPRTGGKSPLHF
v_call: TRBV25-1; j_call: TRBJ1-2; d_call: .; clone_size: many; cdr3_nt: TGTGCCAGCAGAGAGAACTATGGCTACACCTTC; cdr3_aa: CASRENYGYTF
v_call: TRBV7-3; j_call: TRBJ2-5; d_call: .; clone_size: many; cdr3_nt: TGTGCCAGCAGCTTGTCCGGGACTGTGGGGGAGACCCAGTACTTC; cdr3_aa: CASSLSGTVGETQYF
v_call: TRBV28; j_call: TRBJ2-7; d_call: .; clone_size: .; cdr3_nt: TGTGCCACCAGCAGGGGGACTATACTTGGGGACGAGCAGTACTTC; cdr3_aa: CATSRGTILGDEQYF
v_call: TRBV5-1; j_call: TRBJ2-2; d_call: TRBD1; clone_size: .; cdr3_nt: TGCGCCAGCAGCTTCAGGACAGGGGAAGGGTCCGGGGAGCTGTTTTTT; cdr3_aa: CASSFRTGEGSGELFF
v_call: TRBV6-6; j_call: TRBJ2-5; d_call: TRBD2; clone_size: .; cdr3_nt: TGTGCCACCAGTGATCCTAGCGGAAACCAAGAGACCCAGTACTTC; cdr3_aa: CATSDPSGNQETQYF
v_call: TRBV7-8; j_call: TRBJ2-7; d_call: .; clone_size: .; cdr3_nt: TGTGCCAGCAGCCCACCCCCCTTCTACGAGCAGTACTTC; cdr3_aa: CASSPPPFYEQYF
v_call: TRBV5-8; j_call: TRBJ2-7; d_call: TRBD1; clone_size: few; cdr3_nt: TGTGCCAGCAGCTTACCCGGACAGGGCGAGCACTACGAGCAGTACTTC; cdr3_aa: CASSLPGQGEHYEQYF
v_call: TRBV19; j_call: TRBJ2-5; d_call: TRBD1; clone_size: few; cdr3_nt: TGTGCCAGTAGTATCGGGACAGGTAATACTGAGACCCAGTACTTC; cdr3_aa: CASSIGTGNTETQYF
v_call: TRBV10-3; j_call: TRBJ1-1; d_call: .; clone_size: .; cdr3_nt: TGTGCCAGCAGTTGGGGATCCGAGACAGTGAGCACTGAAGCTTTCTTT; cdr3_aa: CASSWGSETVSTEAFF
v_call: TRBV7-2; j_call: TRBJ1-2; d_call: .; clone_size: .; cdr3_nt: TGTGCCAGCAGGAGGGAGTCATATGGCTACACCTTC; cdr3_aa: CASRRESYGYTF
v_call: TRBV19; j_call: TRBJ1-6; d_call: TRBD1; clone_size: .; cdr3_nt: TGTGCCAGTAGGACCGGGGACAGGGATATTTCACCCCTCCACTTT; cdr3_aa: CASRTGDRDISPLHF
v_call: TRBV27; j_call: TRBJ2-7; d_call: .; clone_size: .; cdr3_nt: TGTGCCCACGGGCCAGGATCCTACGAGCAGTACTTC; cdr3_aa: CAHGPGSYEQYF
v_call: TRBV6-1; j_call: TRBJ1-6; d_call: TRBD1; clone_size: .; cdr3_nt: TGTGCCAGCAACCGACAGGGCTCCTATAATTCACCCCTCCACTTT; cdr3_aa: CASNRQGSYNSPLHF
v_call: TRBV20-1; j_call: TRBJ1-2; d_call: .; clone_size: .; cdr3_nt: TGCAGTGCTAGTGGGGAGGGGGTAAACTATGGCTACACCTTC; cdr3_aa: CSASGEGVNYGYTF
v_call: TRBV11-2; j_call: TRBJ1-1; d_call: .; clone_size: .; cdr3_nt: TGTGCCAGCAGTGCAGGGGAAATGAACACTGAAGCTTTCTTT; cdr3_aa: CASSAGEMNTEAFF
v_call: TRBV12-3/TRBV12-4; j_call: TRBJ1-1; d_call: .; clone_size: .; cdr3_nt: TGTGCCAGCAGTTTTGTCCCAGACACTGAAGCTTTCTTT; cdr3_aa: CASSFVPDTEAFF
v_call: TRBV19; j_call: TRBJ1-6; d_call: TRBD1; clone_size: once; cdr3_nt: TGTGCCAGTAGTATAGCGGACAGGGTGAATAATTCACCCCTCCACTTT; cdr3_aa: CASSIADRVNNSPLHF
v_call: TRBV5-6; j_call: TRBJ1-4; d_call: .; clone_size: .; cdr3_nt: TGTGCCAGCAGCGCCTACGGGAGTGGCGGGAGAGAAAAACTGTTTTTT; cdr3_aa: CASSAYGSGGREKLFF